A selection of T cell receptor beta chains follows, all from one sample in a study of blood T cell repertoires in COVID-19. Produced via immunoSEQ multiplex PCR; TCRdb's table is partial and in-frame only. In the table there are a few hundred thousand clones, just under 90% of which are singletons. The sequenced material came from PBMCs or T cells enriched from blood (not recorded which). These TCRs come from a woman aged 50 to 60 who had recovered from COVID-19. Both conserved end residues are part of each CDR3. A D gene is named only where the DNA matches it firmly. Only part of the rows carry a size: once, few, many, or a class if the clone is expanded.

.	TRBV29-1	.	TRBJ1-1	TGCAGCGGGCAGGGCTTGAACACTGAAGCTTTCTTT	CSGQGLNTEAFF
TRBD1	TRBV7-6	.	TRBJ1-2	TGTGCCAGCAGCTTAGATGACGTGCAGGGGGGTGATGGCTACACCTTC	CASSLDDVQGGDGYTF
.	TRBV19	.	TRBJ1-5	TGTGCCAGTAGTATCGGCGGGGGCGATGGCAATCAGCCCCAGCATTTT	CASSIGGGDGNQPQHF
TRBD2	TRBV6-2/TRBV6-3	.	TRBJ2-3	TGTGCCAGCAGTTACCGGTTCGCTAGCGGGGGTCGCACAGATACGCAGTATTTT	CASSYRFASGGRTDTQYF
.	TRBV12-5	.	TRBJ1-5	TGTGCTAGTGGTTTGGTAAGGGGGACACCCCAGTTAGTATTT	CASGLVRGTPQLVF
.	TRBV28	.	TRBJ2-7	TGTGCCAGCAGTCCCGAGGTGGGGGGAACGCTTCGCGAGCAGTACTTC	CASSPEVGGTLREQYF
.	TRBV28	.	TRBJ1-1	TGTGCCAGCAGTCCCCTACCCCCCACTGAAGCTTTCTTT	CASSPLPPTEAFF
.	TRBV6-5	.	TRBJ2-2	TGTGCCAGCAGCGGCAGGAACGACCTCACCGGGGAGCTGTTTTTT	CASSGRNDLTGELFF
.	TRBV30	.	TRBJ1-1	TGTGCCTGGAGTACTCCCGCTGAAGCTTTCTTT	CAWSTPAEAFF
.	TRBV12-3/TRBV12-4	.	TRBJ1-1	TGTGCCAGCAGACCTGGGCCCACTGAAGCTTTCTTT	CASRPGPTEAFF
TRBD1	TRBV2	once	TRBJ2-2	TGTGCCAGCAGCGGGACAGGAGCGAACACCGGGGAGCTGTTTTTT	CASSGTGANTGELFF
.	TRBV5-1	.	TRBJ2-5	TGCGCCAGCAGCTTGTCGGGACACCCCCAAGAGACCCAGTACTTC	CASSLSGHPQETQYF
TRBD1	TRBV2	.	TRBJ2-2	TGTGCCAGCAGTAGACAGGGAGAAACAAACACCGGGGAGCTGTTTTTT	CASSRQGETNTGELFF
.	TRBV11-1	.	TRBJ1-3	TGTGCCAGCAGCTTAGCGCAAGAACCCGGCACCATATATTTT	CASSLAQEPGTIYF
.	TRBV5-5	once	TRBJ1-6	TGTGCCAGCAGCCCTAGGACAGTATCGATACCCCTCCACTTT	CASSPRTVSIPLHF
.	TRBV7-2	.	TRBJ1-4	TGTGCCAGCAGCTTAGAATCCCGGGGGTCTCGTGAAAAACTGTTTTTT	CASSLESRGSREKLFF
TRBD1	TRBV6-4	.	TRBJ1-6	TGTGCCAGCTCGAGAGGACAGGGGAATAATTCACCCCTCCACTTT	CASSRGQGNNSPLHF
TRBD2	TRBV6-5	.	TRBJ2-3	TGTGCCAGCAGTTACCGGGGCGGGGGTTCAGATACGCAGTATTTT	CASSYRGGGSDTQYF
.	TRBV29-1	.	TRBJ2-7	TGCAGCGTTGGGGGAGAAAGGGGGATTCCCTCCTACGAGCAGTACTTC	CSVGGERGIPSYEQYF
TRBD2	TRBV6-1	once	TRBJ2-5	TGTGCCAGCAGTGAGGGGGGGTACCAAGAGACCCAGTACTTC	CASSEGGYQETQYF
TRBD2	TRBV18	.	TRBJ2-7	TGTGCCAGCTCACCAGATCAAGCGGGGGCGCGCCTTAGCTCCTACGAGCAGTACTTC	CASSPDQAGARLSSYEQYF
TRBD1	TRBV6-5	once	TRBJ2-7	TGTGCCAGCAGTTCGACAGGGCAAACCTACGAGCAGTACTTC	CASSSTGQTYEQYF